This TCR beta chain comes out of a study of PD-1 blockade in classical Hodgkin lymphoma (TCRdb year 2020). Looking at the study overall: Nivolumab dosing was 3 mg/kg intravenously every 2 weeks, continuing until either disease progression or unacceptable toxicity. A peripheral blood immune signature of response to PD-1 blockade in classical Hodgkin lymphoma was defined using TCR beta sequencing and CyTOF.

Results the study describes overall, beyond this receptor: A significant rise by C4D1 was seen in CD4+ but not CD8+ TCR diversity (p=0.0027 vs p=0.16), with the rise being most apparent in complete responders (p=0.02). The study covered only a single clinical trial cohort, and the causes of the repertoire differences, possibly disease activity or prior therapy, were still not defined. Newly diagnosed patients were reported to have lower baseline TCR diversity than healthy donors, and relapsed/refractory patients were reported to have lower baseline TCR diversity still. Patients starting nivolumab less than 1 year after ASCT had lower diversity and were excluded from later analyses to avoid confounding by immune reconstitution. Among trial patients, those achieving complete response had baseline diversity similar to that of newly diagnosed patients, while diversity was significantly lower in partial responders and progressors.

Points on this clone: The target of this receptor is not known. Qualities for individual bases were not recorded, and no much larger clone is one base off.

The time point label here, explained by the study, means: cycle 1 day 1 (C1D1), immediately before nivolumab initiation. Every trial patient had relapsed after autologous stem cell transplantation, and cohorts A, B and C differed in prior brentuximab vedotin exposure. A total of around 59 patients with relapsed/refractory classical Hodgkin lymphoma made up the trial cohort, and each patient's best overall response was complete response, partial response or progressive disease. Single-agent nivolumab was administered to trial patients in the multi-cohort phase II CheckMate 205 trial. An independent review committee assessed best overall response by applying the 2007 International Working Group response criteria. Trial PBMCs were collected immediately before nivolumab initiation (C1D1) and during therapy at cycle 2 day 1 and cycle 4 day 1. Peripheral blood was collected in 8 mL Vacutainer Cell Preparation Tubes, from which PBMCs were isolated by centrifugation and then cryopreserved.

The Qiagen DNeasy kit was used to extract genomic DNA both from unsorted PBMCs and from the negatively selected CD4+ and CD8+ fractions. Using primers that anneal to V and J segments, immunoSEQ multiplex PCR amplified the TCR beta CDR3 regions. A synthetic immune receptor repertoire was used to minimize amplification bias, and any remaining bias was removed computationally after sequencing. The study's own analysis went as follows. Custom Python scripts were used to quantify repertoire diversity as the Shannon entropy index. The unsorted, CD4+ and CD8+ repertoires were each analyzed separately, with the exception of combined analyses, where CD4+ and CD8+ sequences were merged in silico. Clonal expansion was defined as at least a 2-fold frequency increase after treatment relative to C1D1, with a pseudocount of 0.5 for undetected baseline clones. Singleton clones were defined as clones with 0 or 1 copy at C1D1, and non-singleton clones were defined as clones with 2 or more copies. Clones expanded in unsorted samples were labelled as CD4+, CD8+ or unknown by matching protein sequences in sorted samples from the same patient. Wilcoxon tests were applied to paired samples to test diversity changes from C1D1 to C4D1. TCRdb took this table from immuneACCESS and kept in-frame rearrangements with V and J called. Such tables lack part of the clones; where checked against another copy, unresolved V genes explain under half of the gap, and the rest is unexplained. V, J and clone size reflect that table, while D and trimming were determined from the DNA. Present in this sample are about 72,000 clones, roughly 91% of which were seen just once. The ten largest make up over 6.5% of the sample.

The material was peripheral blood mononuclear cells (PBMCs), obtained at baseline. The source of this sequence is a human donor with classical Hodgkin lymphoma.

The nucleotide sequence is TGTGCCAGTAGTATAAGGAGACAGGGAAGAGATACGCAGTATTTT. This is translated as CASSIRRQGRDTQYF. The chain is assembled from TRBV19 and TRBJ2-3, with 7 bases in between that match TRBD1. The CDR3 spans 15 residues, from the cysteine through the phenylalanine. Only CDR3 DNA remains: 45 bases, in frame from the first base. CDR1 LNHDA and CDR2 SQIVND are derived from the germline V gene (reference sequence). V ends up 2 bases short and J 5 bases short, with an unmatched junction base count of 7.